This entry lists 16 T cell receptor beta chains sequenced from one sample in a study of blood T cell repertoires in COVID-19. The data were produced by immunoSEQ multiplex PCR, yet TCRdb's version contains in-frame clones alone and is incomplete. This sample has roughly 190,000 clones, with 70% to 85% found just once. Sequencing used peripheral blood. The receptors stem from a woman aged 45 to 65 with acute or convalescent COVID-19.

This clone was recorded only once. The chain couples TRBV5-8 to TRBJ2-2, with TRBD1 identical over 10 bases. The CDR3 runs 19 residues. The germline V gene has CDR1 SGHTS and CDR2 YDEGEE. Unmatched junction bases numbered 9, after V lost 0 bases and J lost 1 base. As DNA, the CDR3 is TGTGCCAGCAGCTTGGACGTTAGGGACAGGGGTTTGAACACCGGGGAGCTGTTTTTT. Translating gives CASSLDVRDRGLNTGELFF.

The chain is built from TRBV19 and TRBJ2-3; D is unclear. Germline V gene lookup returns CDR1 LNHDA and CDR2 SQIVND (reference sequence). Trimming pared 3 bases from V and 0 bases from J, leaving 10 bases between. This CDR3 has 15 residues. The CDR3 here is CASSIIDTSTDTQYF. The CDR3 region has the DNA TGTGCCAGTAGTATCATTGACACCAGCACAGATACGCAGTATTTT.

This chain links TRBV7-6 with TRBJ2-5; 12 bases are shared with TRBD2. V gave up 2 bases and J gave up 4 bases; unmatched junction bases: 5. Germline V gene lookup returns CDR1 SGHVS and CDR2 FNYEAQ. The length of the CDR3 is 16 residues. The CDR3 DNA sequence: TGTGCCAGCAGCTTATACTCTAGCGGGGGGGCAGAGACCCAGTACTTC. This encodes CASSLYSSGGAETQYF.

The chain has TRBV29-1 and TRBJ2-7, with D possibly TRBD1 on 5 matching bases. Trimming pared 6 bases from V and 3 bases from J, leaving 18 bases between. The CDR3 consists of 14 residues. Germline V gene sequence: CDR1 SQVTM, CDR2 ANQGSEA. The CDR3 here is CSVQWAGSFYEQYF. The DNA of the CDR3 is TGCAGCGTCCAATGGGCAGGGTCCTTCTACGAGCAGTACTTC.

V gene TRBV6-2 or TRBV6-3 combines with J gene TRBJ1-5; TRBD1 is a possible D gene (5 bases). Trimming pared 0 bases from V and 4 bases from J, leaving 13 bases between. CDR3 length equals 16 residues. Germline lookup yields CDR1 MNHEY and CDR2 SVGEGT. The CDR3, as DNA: TGTGCCAGCAGTTACTCAATCCAGGGTTATAATCAGCCCCAGCATTTT. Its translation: CASSYSIQGYNQPQHF.

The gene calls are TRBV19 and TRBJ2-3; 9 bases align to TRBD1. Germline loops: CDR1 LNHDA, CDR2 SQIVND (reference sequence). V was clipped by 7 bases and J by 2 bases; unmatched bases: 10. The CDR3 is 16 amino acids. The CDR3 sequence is CASKARDRALTDTQYF. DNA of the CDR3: TGTGCCAGTAAAGCTCGGGACAGGGCTCTCACAGATACGCAGTATTTT.

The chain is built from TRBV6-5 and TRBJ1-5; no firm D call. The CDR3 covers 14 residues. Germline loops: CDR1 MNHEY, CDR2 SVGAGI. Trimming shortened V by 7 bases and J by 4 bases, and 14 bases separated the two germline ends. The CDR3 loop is CASMGSSENQPQHF. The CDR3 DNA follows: TGTGCCAGCATGGGCAGCTCCGAAAATCAGCCCCAGCATTTT.

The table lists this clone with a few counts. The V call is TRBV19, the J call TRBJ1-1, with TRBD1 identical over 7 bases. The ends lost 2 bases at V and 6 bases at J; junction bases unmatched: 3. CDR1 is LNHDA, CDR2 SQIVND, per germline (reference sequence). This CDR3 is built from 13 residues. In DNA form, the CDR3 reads TGTGCCAGTAGTATAAAGGGGGCCGCTGAAGCTTTCTTT. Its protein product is CASSIKGAAEAFF.

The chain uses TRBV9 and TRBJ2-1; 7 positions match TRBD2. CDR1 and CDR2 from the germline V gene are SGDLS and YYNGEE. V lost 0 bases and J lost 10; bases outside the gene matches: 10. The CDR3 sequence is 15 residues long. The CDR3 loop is CASSVGPSGNGEQFF. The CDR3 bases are TGTGCCAGCAGCGTAGGACCTAGCGGTAACGGGGAGCAGTTCTTC.

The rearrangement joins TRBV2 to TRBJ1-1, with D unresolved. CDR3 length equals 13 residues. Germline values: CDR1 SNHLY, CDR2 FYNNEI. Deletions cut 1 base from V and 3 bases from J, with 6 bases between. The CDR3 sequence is CASSEVVDTEAFF. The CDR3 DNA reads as TGTGCCAGCAGTGAAGTGGTAGACACTGAAGCTTTCTTT.

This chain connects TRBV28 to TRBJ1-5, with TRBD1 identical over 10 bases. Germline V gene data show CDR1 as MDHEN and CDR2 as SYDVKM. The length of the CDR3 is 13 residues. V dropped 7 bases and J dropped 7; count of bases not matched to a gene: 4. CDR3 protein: CASKGTGVQPQHF. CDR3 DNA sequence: TGTGCCAGCAAGGGGACAGGGGTACAGCCCCAGCATTTT.

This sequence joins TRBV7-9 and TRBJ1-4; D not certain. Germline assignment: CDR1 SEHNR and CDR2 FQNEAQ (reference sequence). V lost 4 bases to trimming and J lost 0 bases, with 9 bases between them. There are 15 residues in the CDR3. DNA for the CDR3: TGTGCCAGCAGCTCCCGACTGGCAACTAATGAAAAACTGTTTTTT. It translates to CASSSRLATNEKLFF.

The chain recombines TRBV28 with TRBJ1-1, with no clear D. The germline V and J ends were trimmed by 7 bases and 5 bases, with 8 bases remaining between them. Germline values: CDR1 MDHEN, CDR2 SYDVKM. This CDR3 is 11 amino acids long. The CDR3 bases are TGTGCCAGCACTAGGAAGACTGAAGCTTTCTTT. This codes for CASTRKTEAFF.

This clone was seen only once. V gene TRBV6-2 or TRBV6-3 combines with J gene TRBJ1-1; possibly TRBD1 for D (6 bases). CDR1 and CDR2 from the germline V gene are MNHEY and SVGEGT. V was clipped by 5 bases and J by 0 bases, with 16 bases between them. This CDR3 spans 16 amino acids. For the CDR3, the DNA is TGTGCCAGCAGTCACAAGAGGGGGTCCCTGAACACTGAAGCTTTCTTT. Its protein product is CASSHKRGSLNTEAFF.

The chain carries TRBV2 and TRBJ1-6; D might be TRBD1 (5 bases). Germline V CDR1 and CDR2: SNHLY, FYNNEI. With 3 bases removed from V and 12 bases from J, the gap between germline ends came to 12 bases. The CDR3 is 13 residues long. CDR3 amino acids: CASSDLGRIPLHF. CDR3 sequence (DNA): TGTGCCAGCAGTGATCTGGGGCGGATACCCCTCCACTTT. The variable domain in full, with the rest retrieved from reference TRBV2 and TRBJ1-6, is EPEVTQTPSHQVTQMGQEVILRCVPISNHLYFYWYRQILGQKVEFLVSFYNNEISEKSEIFDDQFSVERPDGSNFTLKIRSTKLEDSAMYFCASSDLGRIPLHFGNGTRLTVT.

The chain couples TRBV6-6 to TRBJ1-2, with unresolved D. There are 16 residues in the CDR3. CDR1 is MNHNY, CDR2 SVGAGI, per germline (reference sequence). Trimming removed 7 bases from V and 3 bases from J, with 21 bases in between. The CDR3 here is CASTQMSGSRYYGYTF. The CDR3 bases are TGTGCCAGCACCCAGATGTCGGGGTCCCGGTACTATGGCTACACCTTC.